This is a list of T cell receptor beta chains from one sample in a study of shared clonotypes between healthy human individuals. Profiled with immunoSEQ multiplex PCR; TCRdb holds only in-frame clones, not every one. The sample lists about 1.1 million clones; 77% were seen once. What was sequenced was memory CD4+ T cells from PBMCs. The receptor set was obtained from a man younger than 35 in good health. Some clones in this sample may be carry-over from other donors' samples. The CDR3 runs from the conserved cysteine through the conserved F or W. Fields, in order: V gene, clone size, D gene, J gene, CDR3 DNA, CDR3 protein. D genes are given only for firm matches. Not every row has a clone size; where given, it reads once, few, many or a size class.

TRBV5-1,many,TRBD1,TRBJ1-1,TGCGCCAGCGGGGACAGCTTGAACACTGAAGCTTTCTTT,CASGDSLNTEAFF
TRBV6-5,many,TRBD2,TRBJ2-7,TGTGCCAGCAGTTTGGGCCTAGCGGGTCTTCAGTACTTC,CASSLGLAGLQYF
TRBV20-1,.,.,TRBJ2-3,TGCAGTGCTAGAAGGTCAGATACGCAGTATTTT,CSARRSDTQYF
TRBV27,.,.,TRBJ2-1,TGTGCCAGCAGTTTGGGCCAGGGATTGTACAATGAGCAGTTCTTC,CASSLGQGLYNEQFF
TRBV28,few,TRBD2,TRBJ2-1,TGTGCCAGCAGTTTACGCGGACTAGTCTCCGATGAGCAGTTCTTC,CASSLRGLVSDEQFF
TRBV2,.,TRBD1,TRBJ1-2,TGTGCCAGCAGTGGGGTCAGGGGGCTTGTTGGCTACACCTTC,CASSGVRGLVGYTF
TRBV29-1,many,TRBD1,TRBJ2-1,TGCAGCGCCTACACCGGGACAGGGATTTTTAATGAGCAGTTCTTC,CSAYTGTGIFNEQFF
TRBV5-1,.,.,TRBJ1-1,TGCGCCAGCAGAAGGGGAGATGAAGCTTTCTTT,CASRRGDEAFF
TRBV18,many,TRBD2,TRBJ2-5,TGTGCCAGCTCACAATCAGCGGGAGAAGAGACCCAGTACTTC,CASSQSAGEETQYF
TRBV18,.,TRBD1,TRBJ2-1,TGTGCCAGCTCACCGGGACAGGACAATGAGCAGTTCTTC,CASSPGQDNEQFF
TRBV4-1,few,TRBD2,TRBJ2-5,TGCGCCAGCAGCCAACTTGGCTCTCTAGCGGAAAAAGATGAGGTGACCCAGTACTTC,CASSQLGSLAEKDEVTQYF
TRBV29-1,many,TRBD2,TRBJ2-1,TGCAGCGTTGAAGATCCAACTAGCGCTCTGAGGAATGAGCAGTTCTTC,CSVEDPTSALRNEQFF
TRBV27,.,.,TRBJ1-4,TGTGCCAGCCCCGACAGCCGCAATGAAAAACTGTTTTTT,CASPDSRNEKLFF
TRBV5-4,.,.,TRBJ2-3,TGTGCCAGCAGCTTGGGGGGGGGCTCAGATACGCAGTATTTT,CASSLGGGSDTQYF
TRBV5-1,.,.,TRBJ2-6,TGCGCCAGCAGCTTCGATGGCTCTGGGGCCAACGTCCTGACTTTC,CASSFDGSGANVLTF
TRBV15,.,.,TRBJ2-7,TGTGCCACCAGCAGAGAAAGGGTGAGCTCCTACGAGCAGTACTTC,CATSRERVSSYEQYF